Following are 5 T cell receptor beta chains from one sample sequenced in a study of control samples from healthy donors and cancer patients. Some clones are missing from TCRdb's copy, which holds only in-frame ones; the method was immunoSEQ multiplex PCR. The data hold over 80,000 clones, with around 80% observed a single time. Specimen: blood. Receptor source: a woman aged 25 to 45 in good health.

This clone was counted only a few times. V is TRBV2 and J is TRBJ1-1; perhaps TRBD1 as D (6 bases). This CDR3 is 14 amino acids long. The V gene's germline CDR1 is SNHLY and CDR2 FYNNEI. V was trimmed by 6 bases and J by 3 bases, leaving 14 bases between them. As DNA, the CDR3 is TGTGCCAGCAGGGGGGCAGGGTGGTACACTGAAGCTTTCTTT. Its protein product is CASRGAGWYTEAFF. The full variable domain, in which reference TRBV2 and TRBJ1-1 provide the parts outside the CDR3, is EPEVTQTPSHQVTQMGQEVILRCVPISNHLYFYWYRQILGQKVEFLVSFYNNEISEKSEIFDDQFSVERPDGSNFTLKIRSTKLEDSAMYFCASRGAGWYTEAFFGQGTRLTVV.

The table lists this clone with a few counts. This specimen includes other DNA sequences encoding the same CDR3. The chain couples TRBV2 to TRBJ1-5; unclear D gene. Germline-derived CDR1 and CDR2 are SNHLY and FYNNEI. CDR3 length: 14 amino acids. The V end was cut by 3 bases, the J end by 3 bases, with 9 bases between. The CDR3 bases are TGTGCCAGCAGTGAGACGAGGGACAATCAGCCCCAGCATTTT. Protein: CASSETRDNQPQHF.

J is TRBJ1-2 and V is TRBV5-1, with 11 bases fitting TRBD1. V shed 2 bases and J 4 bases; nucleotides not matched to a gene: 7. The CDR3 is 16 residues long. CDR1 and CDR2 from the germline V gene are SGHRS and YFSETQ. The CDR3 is CASSLRDRGEPYGYTF. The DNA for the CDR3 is TGCGCCAGCAGCTTACGGGACAGGGGGGAACCCTATGGCTACACCTTC. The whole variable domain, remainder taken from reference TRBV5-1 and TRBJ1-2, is KAGVTQTPRYLIKTRGQQVTLSCSPISGHRSVSWYQQTPGQGLQFLFEYFSETQRNKGNFPGRFSGRQFSNSRSEMNVSTLELGDSALYLCASSLRDRGEPYGYTFGSGTRLTVV.

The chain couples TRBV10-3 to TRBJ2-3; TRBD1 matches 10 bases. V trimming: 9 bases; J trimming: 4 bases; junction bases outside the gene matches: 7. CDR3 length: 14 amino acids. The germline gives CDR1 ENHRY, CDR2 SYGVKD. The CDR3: CAIRLTGGADTQYF. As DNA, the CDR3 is TGTGCCATTAGGTTGACAGGGGGCGCAGATACGCAGTATTTT.

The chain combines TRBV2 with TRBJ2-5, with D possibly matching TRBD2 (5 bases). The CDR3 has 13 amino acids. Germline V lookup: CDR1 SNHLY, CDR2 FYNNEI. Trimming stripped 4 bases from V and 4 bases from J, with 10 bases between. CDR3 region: CASSGGGSETQYF. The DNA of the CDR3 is TGTGCCAGCAGTGGTGGCGGGTCAGAGACCCAGTACTTC.